This T cell receptor beta chain is drawn from a study of glioma-infiltrating T cells after dendritic cell vaccination. Noted time point: after dendritic cell vaccination, including at tumor progression/relapse. The CDR3 has 16 residues. The germline V gene encodes CDR1 MNHEY and CDR2 SMNVEV (reference sequence). The J segment lost 4 bases and the V segment lost 3 bases, leaving 8 bases of the junction unmatched. This clone was detected only a few times. Its antigen is as yet unknown. The repertoire was sequenced with immunoSEQ multiplex PCR; TCRdb's copy has only in-frame clones and lacks some. There are more than 75,000 clones in the sample; around 83% occur only once, and under 8% lies in the top ten. Whole-study findings and limits: Longer survival after dendritic cell vaccination followed higher pretreatment TIL content.

The receptor's source is a human donor with glioblastoma. Material: blood, obtained after dendritic cell vaccination. V and J are TRBV27 and TRBJ2-7; 11 bases are a match to TRBD1. The CDR3 DNA is TGTGCCAGCAGTTTTGGCCCGGGACAGGGGGTATACGAGCAGTACTTC. It is translated as CASSFGPGQGVYEQYF.